The 18 T cell receptor beta chains reported below all come from one sample, sequenced in a study of T cell repertoires in cytomegalovirus infection. TCRdb re-derived calls from the reads in MiXCR, one entry per CDR3 protein. The sample carries about 480,000 distinct CDR3 sequences, 33% recorded once. Antigens of these TCRs are unknown. The specimen was cultured PBMCs, collected from culture after CMV antigen stimulation. The receptor set was obtained from a human donor in good health (CMV status not recorded). Some clones in this sample may be carry-over from other donors' samples.

This chain joins TRBV15 and TRBJ2-1, with TRBD2 matching over 8 bases. The CDR3 runs to 15 residues. CDR1 and CDR2 (germline): LNHNV, YYDKDF (reference sequence). V dropped 3 bases and J dropped 5; count of bases not matched to a gene: 6. The CDR3 DNA follows: TGTGCCACCAGCAGTCCCGGGAGGGGGAACAATGAGCAGTTCTTC. It translates to CATSSPGRGNNEQFF.

V is TRBV29-1 and J is TRBJ1-1; 8 nucleotides agree with TRBD1. The CDR3 consists of 12 residues. V trimming: 6 bases; J trimming: 8 bases; junction bases outside the gene matches: 8. The germline CDR1 and CDR2 sequences are SQVTM and ANQGSEA. CDR3: CSVSYWTGEAFF. The CDR3 DNA reads TGCAGCGTCTCGTATTGGACAGGGGAAGCTTTCTTT.

This chain links TRBV7-2 with TRBJ1-6; D is possibly TRBD1 (5 bases). V was cut by 5 bases and J by 7 bases, with 18 bases left in between. The germline V gene encodes CDR1 SGHTA and CDR2 FQGNSA. The CDR3 runs 16 residues. This CDR3 reads CASSPNPRGANSPLHF. CDR3 coding DNA: TGTGCCAGCAGCCCTAACCCTCGGGGCGCGAATTCACCCCTCCACTTT. Based on the CDR3 plus reference TRBV7-2 and TRBJ1-6, the full variable domain is GAGVSQSPSNKVTEKGKDVELRCDPISGHTALYWYRQSLGQGLEFLIYFQGNSAPDKSGLPSDRFSAERTGGSVSTLTIQRTQQEDSAVYLCASSPNPRGANSPLHFGNGTRLTVT.

This clonotype was counted between two and nine times. V usage is TRBV5-5 and J usage is TRBJ2-7; D gene uncertain. This CDR3 contains 13 residues. Germline CDR1 is SGHKS and CDR2 is YYEKEE (reference sequence). V lost 2 bases, J lost 6 bases, and 12 bases lay in between. CDR3 nucleotides: TGTGCCAGCAGCTTTGATGTCCCCGCCGAGCAGTACTTC. This encodes CASSFDVPAEQYF.

The rearrangement uses TRBV6-6 and TRBJ2-1; no reliable D call. This CDR3 region has 12 residues. Trimming removed 2 bases from V and 9 bases from J, with 8 bases in between. Germline V gene sequence: CDR1 MNHNY, CDR2 SVGAGI (reference sequence). The CDR3 here is CASSYLTGEQFF. The CDR3 region has the DNA TGTGCCAGCAGTTACCTAACGGGTGAGCAGTTCTTC.

J is TRBJ1-2 and V is TRBV20-1; D not resolved. The V end lost 3 bases, the J end lost 3 bases, and 11 bases lay between the germline ends. This CDR3 region has 13 residues. Per germline, CDR1 DFQATT and CDR2 SNEGSKA (reference sequence). The CDR3 here is CSARSHWDYGYTF. Here the CDR3 DNA reads TGCAGTGCTAGGTCCCATTGGGACTATGGCTACACCTTC.

This clonotype was seen a handful of times. This chain uses TRBV12-5 with TRBJ2-2, with 13 bases matching TRBD2. The CDR3 is made up of 15 amino acids. The J segment lost 5 bases and the V segment lost 5 bases, leaving 2 bases of the junction unmatched. The germline CDR1 and CDR2 sequences are LGHNT and FRNRAP. Here the CDR3 reads CASGPGLAGTGELFF. Written as DNA, the CDR3 is TGTGCTAGTGGTCCGGGACTAGCGGGGACCGGGGAGCTGTTTTTT. The full variable domain, rest sourced from reference TRBV12-5 and TRBJ2-2, is DARVTQTPRHKVTEMGQEVTMRCQPILGHNTVFWYRQTMMQGLELLAYFRNRAPLDDSGMPKDRFSAEMPDATLATLKIQPSEPRDSAVYFCASGPGLAGTGELFFGEGSRLTVL.

V is TRBV7-9 and J is TRBJ2-3; D call uncertain. Germline CDR1 and CDR2: SEHNR and FQNEAQ (reference sequence). This CDR3 has 14 residues. V lost 1 base and J 2 bases, leaving 7 bases between the germline ends. CDR3 DNA sequence: TGTGCCAGCAGCTTAGAGGTTCCCACAGATACGCAGTATTTT. This gives the protein CASSLEVPTDTQYF. The complete variable domain, with remaining parts taken from reference TRBV7-9 and TRBJ2-3, reads DTGVSQNPRHKITKRGQNVTFRCDPISEHNRLYWYRQTLGQGPEFLTYFQNEAQLEKSRLLSDRFSAERPKGSFSTLEIQRTEQGDSAMYLCASSLEVPTDTQYFGPGTRLTVL.

The rearrangement links TRBV4-2 to TRBJ2-1; 7 nucleotides align to TRBD2. Germline V gene lookup returns CDR1 LGHNA and CDR2 YNFKEQ. The CDR3 runs 17 residues. V lost 5 bases, J lost 8 bases, and 18 bases stayed unmatched. The CDR3 here is CASSSPVAGALRDEQFF. The DNA for the CDR3 is TGTGCCAGCAGCTCCCCGGTCGCGGGAGCTCTAAGGGATGAGCAGTTCTTC.

The chain joins TRBV7-9 to TRBJ2-3, with D perhaps TRBD1 (5 bases). With 5 bases removed from V and 3 bases from J, the gap between germline ends came to 18 bases. The CDR3 contains 16 residues. CDR1 SEHNR and CDR2 FQNEAQ come from the germline V gene (reference sequence). The CDR3 bases are TGTGCCAGCAGCCTGAGCGTCAGGGCAGGGACAGATACGCAGTATTTT. Translating it yields CASSLSVRAGTDTQYF.

In regard to this clonotype: The junction departs from the called germline gene at one end, perhaps through a read error. The chain combines TRBV2 with TRBJ2-3; the D is unclear. CDR1 is SNHLY, CDR2 FYNNEI, per germline. The CDR3 is 16 residues long. CDR3: CDSSPALGPYVDTQYF. CDR3 coding DNA: TGTGACAGCAGTCCGGCCTTAGGGCCCTATGTAGATACGCAGTATTTT.

Ten or more counts support this clonotype. The CDR3 sequence: CSAPPPSGLTYEQYF. Written as DNA, the CDR3 is TGCAGTGCCCCCCCGCCGAGCGGACTGACCTACGAGCAGTACTTC. The chain links TRBV20-1 to TRBJ2-7, with a tentative D call TRBD2 (5 bases). Germline V gives CDR1 DFQATT, CDR2 SNEGSKA (reference sequence). Trimming left V 6 bases short and J 2 bases short, with 20 bases between. CDR3 length: 15 residues.

This sequence joins TRBV10-1 and TRBJ2-6; D is perhaps TRBD1 or TRBD2 (5 bases each). Trimming cost V 5 bases and J 0 bases, with 20 bases left between them. The CDR3 covers 19 residues. The germline V gene has CDR1 WNHNN and CDR2 SYGVQD (reference sequence). The CDR3 reads CASSPGRDGTLSGANVLTF. The CDR3 DNA reads as TGCGCCAGCAGTCCAGGCCGGGACGGAACCCTCTCTGGGGCCAACGTCCTGACTTTC.

The genes are TRBV6-1 and TRBJ2-7; D may be TRBD1 or TRBD2 (5 bases each). The CDR3 spans 15 residues. Trimming took off 0 bases at V and 6 bases at J, with 15 bases between the two ends. Germline V gene sequence: CDR1 MNHNS, CDR2 SASEGT. The CDR3 sequence is CASSEAGIPGAEQYV. DNA of the CDR3: TGTGCCAGCAGTGAAGCGGGAATTCCCGGGGCCGAGCAGTACGTC.

This clonotype was counted at least ten times. The genes are TRBV7-2 and TRBJ2-3; maybe TRBD2 (6 bases). CDR3 length equals 14 residues. Trimming shortened V by 11 bases and J by 3 bases, and 18 bases separated the two germline ends. Germline assignment: CDR1 SGHTA and CDR2 FQGNSA. CDR3 in amino acids: CAGRTGLTTDTQYF. In nucleotides, the CDR3 is TGTGCCGGCCGAACGGGACTTACGACAGATACGCAGTATTTT.

The J gene is TRBJ2-6, the V gene TRBV5-4; no clear D. The CDR3 is made up of 13 amino acids. Germline CDR1 is SGHNT and CDR2 is YYREEE (reference sequence). V shed 4 bases and J shed 2 bases, with 4 bases lying between them. The chain's CDR3 is CASSGTGANVLTF. The CDR3 nucleotides read TGTGCCAGCAGCGGAACTGGGGCCAACGTCCTGACTTTC.

This clonotype has only a few counts. This sequence joins TRBV4-1 and TRBJ2-7, with 7 bases that match TRBD1. Germline-derived CDR1 and CDR2 are MGHRA and YSYEKL. Trimming at V came to 0 bases and at J to 2 bases, leaving 4 bases not matched to a gene. The CDR3 covers 15 residues. CDR3 region: CASSQEPGQTYEQYF. For the CDR3, the DNA is TGCGCCAGCAGCCAAGAACCGGGACAGACCTACGAGCAGTACTTC.

The chain links TRBV7-8 to TRBJ1-5, with D hard to call. Trimming cost V 1 base and J 7 bases, with 20 bases left between them. The CDR3 is made up of 17 amino acids. From germline, CDR1 is SGHVS and CDR2 FQNEAQ. CDR3 in DNA: TGTGCCAGCAGCTTAGTTAAAGGTGGATCCCACGTCCAGCCCCAGCATTTT. This translates into CASSLVKGGSHVQPQHF.